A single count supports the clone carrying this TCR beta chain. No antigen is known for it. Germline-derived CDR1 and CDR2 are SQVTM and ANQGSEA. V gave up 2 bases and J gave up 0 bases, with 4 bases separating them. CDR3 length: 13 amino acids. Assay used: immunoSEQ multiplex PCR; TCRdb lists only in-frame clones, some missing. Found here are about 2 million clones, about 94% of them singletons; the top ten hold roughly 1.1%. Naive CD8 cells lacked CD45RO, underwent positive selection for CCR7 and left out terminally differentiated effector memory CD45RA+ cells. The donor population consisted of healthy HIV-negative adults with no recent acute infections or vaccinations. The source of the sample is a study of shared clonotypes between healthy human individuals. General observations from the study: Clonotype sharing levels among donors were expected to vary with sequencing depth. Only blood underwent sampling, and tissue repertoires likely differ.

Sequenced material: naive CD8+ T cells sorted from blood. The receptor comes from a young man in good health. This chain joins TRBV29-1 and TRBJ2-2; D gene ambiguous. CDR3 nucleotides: TGCAGCGTTGAACAAGCGAACACCGGGGAGCTGTTTTTT. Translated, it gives CSVEQANTGELFF.